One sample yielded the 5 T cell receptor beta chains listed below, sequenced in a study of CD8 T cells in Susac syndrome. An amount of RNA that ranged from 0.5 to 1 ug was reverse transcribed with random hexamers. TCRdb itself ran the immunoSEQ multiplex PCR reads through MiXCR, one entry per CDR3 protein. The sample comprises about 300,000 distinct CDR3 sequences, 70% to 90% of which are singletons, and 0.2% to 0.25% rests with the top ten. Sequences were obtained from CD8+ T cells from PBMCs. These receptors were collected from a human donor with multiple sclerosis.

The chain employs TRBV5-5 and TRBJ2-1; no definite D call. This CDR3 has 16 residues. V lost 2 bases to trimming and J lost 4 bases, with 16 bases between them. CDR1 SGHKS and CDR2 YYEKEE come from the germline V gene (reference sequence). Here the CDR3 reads CASSFQLGGAYNEQFF. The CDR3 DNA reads TGTGCCAGCAGCTTCCAGTTAGGCGGAGCATACAATGAGCAGTTCTTC.

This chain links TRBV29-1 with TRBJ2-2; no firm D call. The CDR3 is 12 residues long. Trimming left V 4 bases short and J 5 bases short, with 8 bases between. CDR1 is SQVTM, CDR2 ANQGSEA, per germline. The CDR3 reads CSVAVITGELFF. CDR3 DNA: TGCAGCGTTGCTGTAATTACCGGGGAGCTGTTTTTT.

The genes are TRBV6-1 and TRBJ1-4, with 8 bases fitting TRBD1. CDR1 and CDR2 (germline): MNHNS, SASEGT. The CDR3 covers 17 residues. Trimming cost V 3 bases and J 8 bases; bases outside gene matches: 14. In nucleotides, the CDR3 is TGTGCCAGCAGTGACAGATATACTCCGGGACAGGAGGAAAAACTGTTTTTT. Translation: CASSDRYTPGQEEKLFF.

Here the CDR3 reads CASSLGQLTEAFF. The CDR3, as DNA: TGTGCCAGCAGTTTGGGCCAGCTGACTGAAGCTTTCTTT. The chain couples TRBV7-9 to TRBJ1-1; D remains unclear. The length of the CDR3 is 13 residues. Trimming left V 6 bases short and J 5 bases short, with 13 bases between. The germline gives CDR1 SEHNR, CDR2 FQNEAQ (reference sequence).

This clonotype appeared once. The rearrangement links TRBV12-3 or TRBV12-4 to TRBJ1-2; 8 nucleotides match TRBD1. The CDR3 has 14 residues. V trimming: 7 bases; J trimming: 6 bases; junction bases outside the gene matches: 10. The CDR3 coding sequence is TGTGCCAGCAATTCCCCAGACAGGGGTGATGGCTACACCTTC. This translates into CASNSPDRGDGYTF.